This T cell receptor beta chain was captured in a study of blood T cells in healthy people across ages. As to this clonotype: As yet, its antigen is unknown. One base away lies a much larger clone, so this may be a sequencing read error.

Germline V gene sequence: CDR1 SNHLY, CDR2 FYNNEI. This CDR3 spans 13 amino acids. For the second PCR, which ran for roughly 6 to 12 cycles, a sample-barcoded 5' primer and a J-beta primer mix were used. Each CDR3 protein is one row after TCRdb ran MiXCR on the 5' RACE reads. The sample holds roughly 1.5 million distinct CDR3 sequences, roughly 43% seen once. General observations from the study: A strong correlation was seen between TCR beta diversity and naive T cell percentage.

This receptor was obtained from a woman between 18 and 29 years old in good health. The chain joins TRBV2 to TRBJ2-1; 8 bases are a match to TRBD2. The sequenced material came from blood. The CDR3 DNA sequence: TGTGCCGGCAGTCCGGGACTAGTCAATGAGCAGTTCTTC. Translating it yields CAGSPGLVNEQFF.